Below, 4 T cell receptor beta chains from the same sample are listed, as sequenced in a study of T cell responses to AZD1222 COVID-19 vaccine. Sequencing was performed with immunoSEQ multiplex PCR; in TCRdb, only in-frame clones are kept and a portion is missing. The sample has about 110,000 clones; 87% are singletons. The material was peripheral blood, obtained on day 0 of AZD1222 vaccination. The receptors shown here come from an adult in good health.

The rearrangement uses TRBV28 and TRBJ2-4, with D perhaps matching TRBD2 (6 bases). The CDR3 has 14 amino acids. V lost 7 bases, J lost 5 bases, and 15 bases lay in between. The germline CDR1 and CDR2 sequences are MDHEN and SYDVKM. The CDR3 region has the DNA TGTGCCAGCACCCCCGGGGGAGCGCAAAACATTCAGTACTTC. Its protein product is CASTPGGAQNIQYF.

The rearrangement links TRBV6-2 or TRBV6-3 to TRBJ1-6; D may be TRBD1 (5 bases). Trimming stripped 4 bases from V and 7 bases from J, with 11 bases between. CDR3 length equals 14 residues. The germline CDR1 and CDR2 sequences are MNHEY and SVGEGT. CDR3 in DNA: TGTGCCAGCAGTTCAACGGGACCGAATTCACCCCTCCACTTT. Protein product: CASSSTGPNSPLHF.

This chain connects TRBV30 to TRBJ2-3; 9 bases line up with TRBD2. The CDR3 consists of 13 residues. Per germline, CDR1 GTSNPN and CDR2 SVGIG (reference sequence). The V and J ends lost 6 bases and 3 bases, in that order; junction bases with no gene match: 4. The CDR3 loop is CACKRGVTDTQYF. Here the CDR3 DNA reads TGTGCCTGCAAGCGGGGGGTAACAGATACGCAGTATTTT.

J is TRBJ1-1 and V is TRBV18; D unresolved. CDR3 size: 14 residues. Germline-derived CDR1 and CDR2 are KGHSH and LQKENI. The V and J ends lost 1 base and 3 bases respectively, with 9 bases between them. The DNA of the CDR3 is TGTGCCAGCTCACCACTGTCAGGAGACACTGAAGCTTTCTTT. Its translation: CASSPLSGDTEAFF.